This T cell receptor (beta chain) is from a study of Graves' ophthalmopathy and Graves' hyperthyroidism. Study-wide findings and caveats: For separating ophthalmopathy from stable hyperthyroidism, a 13-signature model gave approximately 90% sensitivity and 65% to 82% specificity.

This clonotype was observed at least ten times. The antigen is undetermined. V was pared by 5 bases and J by 0 bases, with 13 bases between. The germline gives CDR1 MNHEY, CDR2 SMNVEV (reference sequence). The CDR3 length is 15 residues. The sequenced template was RNA, covering the TCR beta CDR3 region. The authors performed first-round RT-PCR with HTBI primers and then a second-round multiplex PCR. TCRdb reanalysed the multiplex PCR reads using MiXCR and keeps one entry per CDR3 protein. The sample consists of 360,000 or so distinct CDR3 sequences, approximately 20% of them appearing once. Sequenced sample: peripheral blood. This clonotype was sampled from a woman between 18 and 29 years old with Graves' ophthalmopathy. The chain links TRBV27 to TRBJ1-2; no reliable D call. The CDR3 DNA reads TGTGCCAGCAGTGGGGTTGAGGCAGCTAACTATGGCTACACCTTC. Protein: CASSGVEAANYGYTF.